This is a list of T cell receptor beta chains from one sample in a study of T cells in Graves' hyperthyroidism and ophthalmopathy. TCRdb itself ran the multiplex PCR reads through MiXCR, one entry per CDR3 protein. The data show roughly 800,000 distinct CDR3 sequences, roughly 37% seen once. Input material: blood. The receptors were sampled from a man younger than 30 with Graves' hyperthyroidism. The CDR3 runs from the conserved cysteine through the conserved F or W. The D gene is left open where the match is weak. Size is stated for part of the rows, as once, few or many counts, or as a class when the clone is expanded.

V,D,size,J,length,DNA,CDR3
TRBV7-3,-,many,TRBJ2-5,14,TGTGCCAGCAGCTCGGCCACTACGCAAGAGACCCAGTACTTC,CASSSATTQETQYF
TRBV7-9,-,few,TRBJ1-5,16,TGTGCCAGCAGCTCCGGGGGGGGAGGGGCTGCGGAGCCCCAGCATTTT,CASSSGGGGAAEPQHF
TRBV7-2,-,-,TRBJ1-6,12,TGTGCCAGCAGCTCCGGAACCTCACCCCTCCACTTT,CASSSGTSPLHF
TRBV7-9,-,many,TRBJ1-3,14,TGTGCCAGCAGCTTAGAGCTAGGCGGAAACACCATATATTTT,CASSLELGGNTIYF
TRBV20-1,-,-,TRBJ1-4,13,TGCAGTGCTAGAGGGCAGACTGGGGAAAAACTGTTTTTT,CSARGQTGEKLFF
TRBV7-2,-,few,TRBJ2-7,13,TGTGCCAGCAGTACCCCCGGGACTGGCGAGCAGTACTTC,CASSTPGTGEQYF
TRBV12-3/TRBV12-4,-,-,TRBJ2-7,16,TGTGCCAGCAGCCTTCCCCTGACTGCGCTCAGCGGCGAGCAGTACTTC,CASSLPLTALSGEQYF
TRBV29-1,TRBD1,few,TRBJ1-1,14,TGCAGCTTTTCCCAGGCAGGGGGCAACACTGAAGCTTTCTTT,CSFSQAGGNTEAFF
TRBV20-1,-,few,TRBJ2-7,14,TGCAGTGTTCCGGGGGTCCCCGACTCCTACGAGCAGTACTTC,CSVPGVPDSYEQYF
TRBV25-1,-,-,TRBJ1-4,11,TGTGCCGGCGCGGATAATGAAAAACTGTTTTTT,CAGADNEKLFF
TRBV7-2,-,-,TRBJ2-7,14,TGTGCCAGCAGCTTAGCGGCAGGGGCCCACGAGCAGTACTTC,CASSLAAGAHEQYF
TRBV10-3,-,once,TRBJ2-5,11,TGTGCCACCGGGGTGGAGGAGACCCAGTACTTC,CATGVEETQYF
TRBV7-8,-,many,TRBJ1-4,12,TGTGCCAGCAGCTTAGAAGGTGCGGCCTTAGCTTTT,CASSLEGAALAF
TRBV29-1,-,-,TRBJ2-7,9,TGCAGCCGGGGTGACGAGCAGTACTTC,CSRGDEQYF
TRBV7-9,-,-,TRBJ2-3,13,TGTGCCAGCAGCTTAGTCCACCCAGATACGCAGTATTTT,CASSLVHPDTQYF
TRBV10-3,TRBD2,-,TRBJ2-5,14,TGTGCCATCACGGGAGGCTGGGGTAGAGAGACCCAGTACTTC,CAITGGWGRETQYF
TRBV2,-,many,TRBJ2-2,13,TGTGCCAGCAGGGCAGGGGAAACCGGGGAGCTGTTTTTT,CASRAGETGELFF
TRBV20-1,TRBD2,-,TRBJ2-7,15,TGCAGTGCTAGAAAACTAGCGGGAGGCACCTACGAGCAGTACTTC,CSARKLAGGTYEQYF
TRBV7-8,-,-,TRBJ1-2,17,TGTGCCAGCAGCTTATTGAGTCGCCCCCAGGGGCGTTATGGCTACACCTTC,CASSLLSRPQGRYGYTF
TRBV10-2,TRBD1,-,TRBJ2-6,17,TGCGCCAGCAGAACCGGGACAGGTAGCTCTGGGGCCAACGTCCTGACTTTC,CASRTGTGSSGANVLTF
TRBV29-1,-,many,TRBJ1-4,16,TGCAGCGTTGAAGGGGGGGCCGGTGTGGCTAATGAAAAACTGTTTTTT,CSVEGGAGVANEKLFF
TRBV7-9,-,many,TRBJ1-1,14,TGTGCCAGCAGCATGGGCCGCGTGTACACTGAAGCTTTCTTT,CASSMGRVYTEAFF
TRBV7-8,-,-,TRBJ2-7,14,TGTGCCAGCAGCGAGGGGGACACCTACTACGAGCAGTACTTC,CASSEGDTYYEQYF
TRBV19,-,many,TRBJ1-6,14,TGTGCCAGTAGTATGATCCAGGGGCATTCACCCCTCCACTTT,CASSMIQGHSPLHF
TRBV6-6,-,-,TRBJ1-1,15,TGTGCCAGCAGTTACCCGGGTCGGGGGCATACTGAAGCTTTCTTT,CASSYPGRGHTEAFF
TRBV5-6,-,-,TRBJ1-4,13,TGTGCCAGCAGCTCGTCGGTAGAGGAAAAACTGTTTTTT,CASSSSVEEKLFF